The present T cell receptor beta chain was sequenced within a study of lymphopenia after photon versus proton radiotherapy. Repertoires were generated with immunoSEQ multiplex PCR, while TCRdb's copy carries only in-frame clones and drops some. Seen here are some 70,000 clones, about 87% observed once, and the top ten hold more than 10%. The CDR3 is 13 residues long. V dropped 4 bases and J dropped 10 bases, with 14 bases sitting between them. Germline assignment: CDR1 ENHRY and CDR2 SYGVKD. This TCR was sampled from a man older than 75 with esophageal cancer. V usage is TRBV10-3 and J usage is TRBJ2-1; D uncertain. Here the sequenced sample was peripheral blood, taken from a patient treated with proton-based radiotherapy. CDR3 bases: TGTGCCATCAGTGTTGAGCGTGCCCAAGAGCAGTTCTTC. Its translation: CAISVERAQEQFF.